The TCR beta chain described here comes from a study of neurological immune-mediated disorders. The CDR3 is 15 residues long. Germline loops: CDR1 MNHNY, CDR2 SVGAGI (reference sequence). Trimming removed 4 bases from V and 1 base from J, with 12 bases in between. TCRdb passed the 5' RACE reads through MiXCR, listing each CDR3 protein once. The repertoire holds under 60,000 distinct CDR3 sequences, with 3% to 3.5% as singletons. This clonotype was picked up many times. The target antigen is unknown. Study conclusions and caveats: Subjects shared no identical expanded-clone CDR3 amino acid sequences, suggesting private TCR-beta repertoires in all groups.

The gene calls are TRBV6-6 and TRBJ2-3; tentatively, D is TRBD2 (7 bases). The sample was PBMCs. This sequence originates from a middle-aged man with multiple sclerosis. The CDR3 loop is CASSWGGRGTDTQYF. In DNA form, the CDR3 reads TGTGCCAGCAGTTGGGGGGGCCGAGGCACAGATACGCAGTATTTT.